Each of the 27 T cell receptor beta chains below was sequenced from the same sample in a study of CD8 T cells in Susac syndrome. Random hexamers were used to reverse transcribe an amount of roughly 0.5 to 1 ug RNA. TCRdb called the immunoSEQ multiplex PCR reads again in MiXCR, with one record for every CDR3 protein. The repertoire holds around 130,000 distinct CDR3 sequences, with under 95% as singletons. The specimen was CD8+ T cells from PBMCs. The source is a human donor with multiple sclerosis.

The chain joins TRBV27 to TRBJ1-1; D gene unclear. This CDR3 has 13 amino acids. The germline V gene has CDR1 MNHEY and CDR2 SMNVEV (reference sequence). V was pared by 4 bases and J by 5 bases, with 11 bases between. CDR3 DNA: TGTGCCAGCAGTTCTGGCATCGGGACTGAAGCTTTCTTT. As protein: CASSSGIGTEAFF.

V usage is TRBV6-5 and J usage is TRBJ1-1; 7 nucleotides line up with TRBD1. CDR1 MNHEY and CDR2 SVGAGI come from the germline V gene. The V segment lost 6 bases and the J segment 5 bases; nucleotides outside the gene matches: 6. CDR3 length: 13 amino acids. The CDR3 nucleotides read TGTGCCAGCAGGATCCAGGGGGTAACTGAAGCTTTCTTT. Amino acids: CASRIQGVTEAFF.

This chain uses TRBV3-1 with TRBJ1-1; D gene uncertain. CDR3 size: 15 residues. Deletions cut 3 bases from V and 6 bases from J, with 17 bases between. CDR1 LGHDT and CDR2 YNNKEL come from the germline V gene (reference sequence). The CDR3 DNA is TGTGCCAGCAGCCAGTTCAGCAGATTGGCTCCTGAAGCTTTCTTT. Protein product: CASSQFSRLAPEAFF. Full variable domain (remainder filled in from reference TRBV3-1 and TRBJ1-1): DTAVSQTPKYLVTQMGNDKSIKCEQNLGHDTMYWYKQDSKKFLKIMFSYNNKELIINETVPNRFSPKSPDKAHLNLHINSLELGDSAVYFCASSQFSRLAPEAFFGQGTRLTVV.

The chain has TRBV3-1 and TRBJ2-7; D possibly uses TRBD1 or TRBD2 (5 bases each). This CDR3 has 14 amino acids. Trimming removed 6 bases from V and 0 bases from J, with 12 bases in between. CDR1 and CDR2 (germline): LGHDT, YNNKEL (reference sequence). In DNA, the CDR3 is TGTGCCAGCAGTCCGGGACCTTTCTCCTACGAGCAGTACTTC. Its protein is CASSPGPFSYEQYF.

J is TRBJ2-7 and V is TRBV27; possibly TRBD2 for D (5 bases). Germline values: CDR1 MNHEY, CDR2 SMNVEV (reference sequence). The CDR3 covers 15 residues. V was shortened by 5 bases and J by 0 bases, with 14 bases between the two germline ends. The CDR3 reads CASSPIALGSYEQYF. In nucleotides, the CDR3 is TGTGCCAGCAGTCCTATAGCGCTAGGCTCCTACGAGCAGTACTTC.

This clonotype was picked up one time. This rearrangement joins TRBV15 to TRBJ2-7, with 7 bases matching TRBD2. The CDR3 spans 14 residues. CDR1 is LNHNV and CDR2 is YYDKDF in the germline V gene (reference sequence). The V gene end was trimmed by 0 bases and the J gene end by 3 bases; junction bases not matched to a gene: 2. For the CDR3, the DNA is TGTGCCACCAGCAGAGACGGACTAGACTACGAGCAGTACTTC. It yields the protein CATSRDGLDYEQYF.

The chain uses TRBV7-6 and TRBJ2-3, with 7 nucleotides matching TRBD1. Looked up from germline, CDR1 is SGHVS and CDR2 is FNYEAQ. The CDR3 length is 15 residues. The ends lost 4 bases at V and 1 base at J; junction bases unmatched: 5. CDR3 protein: CASSSGQTGTDTQYF. The CDR3 DNA reads TGTGCCAGCAGCTCGGGACAGACCGGCACAGATACGCAGTATTTT. Drawing the rest from reference TRBV7-6 and TRBJ2-3, the complete variable domain is GAGVSQSPRYKVTKRGQDVALRCDPISGHVSLYWYRQALGQGPEFLTYFNYEAQQDKSGLPNDRFSAERPEGSISTLTIQRTEQRDSAMYRCASSSGQTGTDTQYFGPGTRLTVL.

The rearrangement joins TRBV7-2 to TRBJ2-3; D might be TRBD2 (6 bases). The CDR3 runs to 14 residues. The V gene's germline CDR1 is SGHTA and CDR2 FQGNSA. V gave up 5 bases and J gave up 3 bases, with 12 bases separating them. The CDR3 sequence: CASSPMGGTDTQYF. Written as DNA, the CDR3 is TGTGCCAGCAGCCCGATGGGGGGAACAGATACGCAGTATTTT.

The rearrangement uses TRBV20-1 and TRBJ2-1, with 9 bases lining up with TRBD2. The trim removed 1 base at V and 4 bases at J, leaving 5 bases unmatched. The CDR3 runs 15 residues. The germline gives CDR1 DFQATT, CDR2 SNEGSKA (reference sequence). DNA for the CDR3: TGCAGTGCTAGAGGCGGGGGGGACACGTACAATGAGCAGTTCTTC. It specifies CSARGGGDTYNEQFF.

The J gene is TRBJ2-6, the V gene TRBV29-1; TRBD2 matches at 7 bases. CDR1 and CDR2 (germline): SQVTM, ANQGSEA. The CDR3 is made up of 16 amino acids. V trimming: 5 bases; J trimming: 0 bases; junction bases outside the gene matches: 7. CDR3 in DNA: TGCAGCGTTTGGGGGGGTTCCCTCTCTGGGGCCAACGTCCTGACTTTC. Amino acid sequence: CSVWGGSLSGANVLTF.

The chain joins TRBV20-1 to TRBJ2-1, with 10 nucleotides matching TRBD2. V lost 0 bases to trimming and J lost 3 bases; unmatched junction nucleotides: 8. The CDR3 is made up of 17 amino acids. Germline loops: CDR1 DFQATT, CDR2 SNEGSKA (reference sequence). CDR3 coding DNA: TGCAGTGCTAGAGATGAGGGACTAGCGATTTACTACAATGAGCAGTTCTTC. This translates into CSARDEGLAIYYNEQFF.

The chain employs TRBV7-6 and TRBJ2-3; 10 nucleotides agree with TRBD1. Trimming took 4 bases from V and 3 from J; bases not matched to a gene: 7. CDR3 length: 16 amino acids. The germline V gene has CDR1 SGHVS and CDR2 FNYEAQ. CDR3 sequence (DNA): TGTGCCAGCAGCTCATCGACAGGGGGCGGGACAGATACGCAGTATTTT. It codes for CASSSSTGGGTDTQYF.

The chain joins TRBV4-1 to TRBJ2-1, with 7 bases matching TRBD2. CDR3 size: 18 residues. Germline trimming cut 0 bases from V and 0 bases from J; bases unmatched to any gene: 8. Germline lookup yields CDR1 MGHRA and CDR2 YSYEKL. For the CDR3, the DNA is TGCGCCAGCAGCCAAGAGATTAGCGGGCTTAGCTCCTACAATGAGCAGTTCTTC. Its protein product is CASSQEISGLSSYNEQFF.

The chain links TRBV7-8 to TRBJ2-7; 14 bases are shared with TRBD2. V was pared by 5 bases and J by 7 bases, with 10 bases of the junction left unmatched. CDR1 and CDR2 (germline): SGHVS, FQNEAQ. The CDR3 loop spans 16 amino acids. The CDR3 region is CASSGGLAGETSEQYF. CDR3 bases: TGTGCCAGCAGCGGGGGACTAGCGGGAGAAACGAGTGAGCAGTACTTC.

V usage is TRBV24-1 and J usage is TRBJ2-1, with D unclear. The CDR3 is 13 amino acids. Trimming took off 0 bases at V and 6 bases at J, with 5 bases between the two ends. Per the germline V gene, CDR1 is KGHDR and CDR2 is SFDVKD. For the CDR3, the DNA is TGTGCCACCAGTGATTTGCTGGTCAATGAGCAGTTCTTC. The encoded protein is CATSDLLVNEQFF.

This chain joins TRBV13 and TRBJ2-1, with a tentative D call TRBD1 (6 bases). V was clipped by 1 base and J by 5 bases, with 12 bases between them. Germline values: CDR1 PRHDT, CDR2 FYEKMQ (reference sequence). The CDR3 is 15 amino acids. The DNA of the CDR3 is TGTGCCAGCAGCTTAGCAGGGGCACCGGACAATGAGCAGTTCTTC. This translates into CASSLAGAPDNEQFF.

This clonotype was detected once. V is TRBV30 and J is TRBJ1-1; D not resolved. V lost 5 bases and J lost 6, with 10 bases in between. The germline V gene encodes CDR1 GTSNPN and CDR2 SVGIG (reference sequence). The CDR3 covers 11 residues. This CDR3 is CAWLYLAEAFF. The DNA for the CDR3 is TGTGCCTGGCTTTATTTGGCTGAAGCTTTCTTT.

This clonotype came up once. The CDR3 region is CSAGPGAEQFF. The CDR3 nucleotides read TGCAGTGCTGGCCCCGGGGCAGAGCAGTTCTTC. V is TRBV20-1 and J is TRBJ2-1; the D gene could be TRBD1 or TRBD2 (5 bases each). The V and J ends lost 5 bases and 10 bases respectively, with 12 bases between them. CDR3 length equals 11 residues. Germline V gene lookup returns CDR1 DFQATT and CDR2 SNEGSKA (reference sequence).

The CDR3 sequence is CASSPLPGGKGSEQFF. The CDR3 DNA reads as TGTGCCAGCAGCCCCCTTCCGGGGGGAAAAGGTAGTGAGCAGTTCTTC. V and J are TRBV7-9 and TRBJ2-1, with 7 bases matching TRBD2. The trim removed 5 bases at V and 9 bases at J, leaving 16 bases unmatched. Germline values: CDR1 SEHNR, CDR2 FQNEAQ (reference sequence). The CDR3 is 16 residues long.

The rearrangement links TRBV6-5 to TRBJ2-1, with D tentatively TRBD2 (5 bases). With 5 bases removed from V and 4 bases from J, the gap between germline ends came to 9 bases. Per the germline V gene, CDR1 is MNHEY and CDR2 is SVGAGI. This CDR3 comprises 13 residues. The CDR3 loop reads CASSTSGYNEQFF. The CDR3 coding sequence is TGTGCCAGCAGTACCTCGGGGTACAATGAGCAGTTCTTC.

The chain carries TRBV27 and TRBJ2-2, with a tentative D call TRBD1 (5 bases). This CDR3 spans 16 amino acids. Germline CDR1 and CDR2: MNHEY and SMNVEV (reference sequence). Trimming removed 2 bases at V and 6 bases at J, with 16 bases between. This CDR3 is CASSLGPALGAGELFF. DNA of the CDR3: TGTGCCAGCAGTTTAGGTCCTGCTCTAGGGGCCGGGGAGCTGTTTTTT.

The rearrangement joins TRBV5-1 to TRBJ1-5; no reliable D call. CDR1 and CDR2 from the germline V gene are SGHRS and YFSETQ. V lost 5 bases and J lost 1, with 16 bases in between. The CDR3 totals 16 residues. CDR3 sequence (DNA): TGCGCCAGCAGGCCGGCGCATAACGTCAGCAATCAGCCCCAGCATTTT. Encoded protein: CASRPAHNVSNQPQHF.

The CDR3 loop reads CAWSIQGQETQYF. In nucleotides, the CDR3 is TGTGCCTGGAGTATACAGGGCCAAGAGACCCAGTACTTC. The gene calls are TRBV30 and TRBJ2-5; possible D gene TRBD1, 6 bases. This CDR3 has 13 residues. Deletions cut 2 bases from V and 1 base from J, with 8 bases between. Germline V gene lookup returns CDR1 GTSNPN and CDR2 SVGIG (reference sequence).

This rearrangement joins TRBV27 to TRBJ2-1; TRBD1 agrees at 8 bases. This CDR3 region has 15 residues. Germline V gene data show CDR1 as MNHEY and CDR2 as SMNVEV (reference sequence). V dropped 6 bases and J dropped 1; count of bases not matched to a gene: 5. The CDR3 region has the DNA TGTGCCAGCAGAAGAGACAGGGGATCCTACAATGAGCAGTTCTTC. It encodes CASRRDRGSYNEQFF.

The chain is built from TRBV29-1 and TRBJ2-2, with D tentatively TRBD1 or TRBD2 (6 bases each). In germline, CDR1 is SQVTM, CDR2 ANQGSEA. Trimming stripped 7 bases from V and 5 bases from J, with 11 bases between. The CDR3 is 12 residues long. The CDR3 nucleotides are TGCAGCGCCCTAGGGGGGACCGGGGAGCTGTTTTTT. Translating gives CSALGGTGELFF.

This rearrangement joins TRBV5-4 to TRBJ2-2, with D perhaps TRBD2 (8 bases). Germline CDR1 is SGHNT and CDR2 is YYREEE (reference sequence). The CDR3 is 16 amino acids. CDR3 in amino acids: CAIGHLRGDRAGELFF. The DNA of the CDR3 is TGTGCGATTGGGCACTTGCGGGGGGACAGAGCCGGGGAGCTGTTTTTT.

The chain combines TRBV19 with TRBJ2-7; D is perhaps TRBD1 (7 bases). This CDR3 has 14 amino acids. Germline values: CDR1 LNHDA, CDR2 SQIVND (reference sequence). The V gene lost 5 bases and the J gene lost 2 bases, with 13 bases spanning the gap. The DNA for the CDR3 is TGTGCCAGTAGTCCGGGGGACAGAACCTACGAGCAGTACTTC. It translates to CASSPGDRTYEQYF.